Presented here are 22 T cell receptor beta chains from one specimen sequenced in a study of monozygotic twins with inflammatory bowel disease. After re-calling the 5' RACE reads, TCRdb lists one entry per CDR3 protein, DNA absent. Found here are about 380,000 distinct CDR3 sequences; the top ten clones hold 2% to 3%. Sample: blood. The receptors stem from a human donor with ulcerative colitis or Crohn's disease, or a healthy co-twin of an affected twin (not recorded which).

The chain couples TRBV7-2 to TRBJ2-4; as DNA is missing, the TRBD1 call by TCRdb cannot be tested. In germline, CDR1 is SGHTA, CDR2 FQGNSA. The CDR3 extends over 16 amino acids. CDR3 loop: CASSFRTGGYGSIQYF.

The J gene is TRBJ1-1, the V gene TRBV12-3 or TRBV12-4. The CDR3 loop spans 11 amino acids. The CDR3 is CASSLGAEAFF.

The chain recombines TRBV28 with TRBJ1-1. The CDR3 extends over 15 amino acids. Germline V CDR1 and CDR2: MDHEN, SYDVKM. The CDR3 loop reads CASSLLYTTNAEAFF.

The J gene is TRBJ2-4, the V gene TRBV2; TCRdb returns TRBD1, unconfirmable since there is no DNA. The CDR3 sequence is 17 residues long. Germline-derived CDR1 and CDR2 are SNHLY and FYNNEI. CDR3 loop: CASRRGQPRGAKNIQYF.

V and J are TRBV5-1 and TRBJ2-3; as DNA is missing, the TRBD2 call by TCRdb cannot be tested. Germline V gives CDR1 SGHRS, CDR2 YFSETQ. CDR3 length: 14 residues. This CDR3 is CASSQRTGTDTQYF. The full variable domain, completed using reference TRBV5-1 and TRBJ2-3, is KAGVTQTPRYLIKTRGQQVTLSCSPISGHRSVSWYQQTPGQGLQFLFEYFSETQRNKGNFPGRFSGRQFSNSRSEMNVSTLELGDSALYLCASSQRTGTDTQYFGPGTRLTVL.

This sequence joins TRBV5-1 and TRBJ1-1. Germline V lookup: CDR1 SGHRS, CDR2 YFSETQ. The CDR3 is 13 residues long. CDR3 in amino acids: CASSFRGNNEAFF. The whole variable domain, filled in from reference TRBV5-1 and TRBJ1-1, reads KAGVTQTPRYLIKTRGQQVTLSCSPISGHRSVSWYQQTPGQGLQFLFEYFSETQRNKGNFPGRFSGRQFSNSRSEMNVSTLELGDSALYLCASSFRGNNEAFFGQGTRLTVV.

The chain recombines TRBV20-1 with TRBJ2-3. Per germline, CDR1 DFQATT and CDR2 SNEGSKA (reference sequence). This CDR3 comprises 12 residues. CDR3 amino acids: CSARMSGDTQYF.

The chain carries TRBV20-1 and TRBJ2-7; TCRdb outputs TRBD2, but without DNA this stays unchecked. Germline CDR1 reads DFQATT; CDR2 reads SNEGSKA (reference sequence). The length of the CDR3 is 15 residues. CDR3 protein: CSARGTSGEIHEQYF.

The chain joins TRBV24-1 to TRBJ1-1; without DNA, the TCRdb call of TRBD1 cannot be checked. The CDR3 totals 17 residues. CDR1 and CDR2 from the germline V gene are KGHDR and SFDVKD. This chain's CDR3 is CATSDLTRGGVGSEAFF.

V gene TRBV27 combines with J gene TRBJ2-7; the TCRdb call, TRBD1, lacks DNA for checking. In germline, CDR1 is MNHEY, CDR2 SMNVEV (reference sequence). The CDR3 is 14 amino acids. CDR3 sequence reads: CASKWTGEGYEQYF.

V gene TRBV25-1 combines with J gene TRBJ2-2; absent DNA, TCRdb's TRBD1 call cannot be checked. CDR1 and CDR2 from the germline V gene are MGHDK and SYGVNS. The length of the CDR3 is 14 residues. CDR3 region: CASSGDSYTGELFF. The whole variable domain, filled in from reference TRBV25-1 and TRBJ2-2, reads EADIYQTPRYLVIGTGKKITLECSQTMGHDKMYWYQQDPGMELHLIHYSYGVNSTEKGDLSSESTVSRIRTEHFPLTLESARPSHTSQYLCASSGDSYTGELFFGEGSRLTVL.

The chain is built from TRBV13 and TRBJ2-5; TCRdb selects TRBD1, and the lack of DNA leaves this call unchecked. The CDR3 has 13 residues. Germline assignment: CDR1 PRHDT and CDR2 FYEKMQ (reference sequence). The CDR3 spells CASSQDRVETQYF.

Here the CDR3 reads CASSLMGASSYNEQFF. The rearrangement links TRBV5-5 to TRBJ2-1. CDR1 SGHKS and CDR2 YYEKEE come from the germline V gene (reference sequence). The CDR3 runs 16 residues.

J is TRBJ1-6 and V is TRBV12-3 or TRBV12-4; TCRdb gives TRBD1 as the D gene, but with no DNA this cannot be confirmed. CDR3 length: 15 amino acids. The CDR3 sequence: CASSFAGGNDSPLHF.

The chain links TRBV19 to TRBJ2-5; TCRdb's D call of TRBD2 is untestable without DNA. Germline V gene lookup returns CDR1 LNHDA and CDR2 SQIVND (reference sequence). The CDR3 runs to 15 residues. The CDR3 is CASSLRDPPGETQYF. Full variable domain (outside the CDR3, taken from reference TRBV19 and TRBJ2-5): DGGITQSPKYLFRKEGQNVTLSCEQNLNHDAMYWYRQDPGQGLRLIYYSQIVNDFQKGDIAEGYSVSREKKESFPLTVTSAQKNPTAFYLCASSLRDPPGETQYFGPGTRLLVL.

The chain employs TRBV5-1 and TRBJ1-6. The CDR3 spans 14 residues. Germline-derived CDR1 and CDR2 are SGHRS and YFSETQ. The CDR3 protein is CATAFADGNSPLHF.

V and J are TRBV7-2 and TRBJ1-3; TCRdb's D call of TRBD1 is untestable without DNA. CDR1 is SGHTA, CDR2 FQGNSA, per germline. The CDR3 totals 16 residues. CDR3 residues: CASSFGGSLSGNTIYF. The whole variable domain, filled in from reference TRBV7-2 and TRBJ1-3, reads GAGVSQSPSNKVTEKGKDVELRCDPISGHTALYWYRQSLGQGLEFLIYFQGNSAPDKSGLPSDRFSAERTGGSVSTLTIQRTQQEDSAVYLCASSFGGSLSGNTIYFGEGSWLTVV.

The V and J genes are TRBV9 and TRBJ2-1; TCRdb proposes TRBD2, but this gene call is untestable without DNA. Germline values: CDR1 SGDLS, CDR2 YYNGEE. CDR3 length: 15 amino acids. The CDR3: CASSGLAVPYNEQFF.

The CDR3 sequence is CSVRDFENEQFF. This chain links TRBV29-1 with TRBJ2-1; TCRdb's D gene call, TRBD2, goes unchecked for lack of DNA. The CDR3 consists of 12 residues. From germline, CDR1 is SQVTM and CDR2 ANQGSEA.

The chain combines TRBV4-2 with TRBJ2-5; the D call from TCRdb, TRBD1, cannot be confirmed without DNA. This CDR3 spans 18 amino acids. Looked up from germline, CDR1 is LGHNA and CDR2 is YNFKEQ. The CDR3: CASSQEGPGTGSQETQYF.

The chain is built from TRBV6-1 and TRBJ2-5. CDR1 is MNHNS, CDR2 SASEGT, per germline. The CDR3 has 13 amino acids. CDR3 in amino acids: CASREGSAVTQYF.

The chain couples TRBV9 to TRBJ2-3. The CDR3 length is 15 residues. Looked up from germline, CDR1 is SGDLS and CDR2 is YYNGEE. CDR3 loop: CASSVGGFDADTQYF.